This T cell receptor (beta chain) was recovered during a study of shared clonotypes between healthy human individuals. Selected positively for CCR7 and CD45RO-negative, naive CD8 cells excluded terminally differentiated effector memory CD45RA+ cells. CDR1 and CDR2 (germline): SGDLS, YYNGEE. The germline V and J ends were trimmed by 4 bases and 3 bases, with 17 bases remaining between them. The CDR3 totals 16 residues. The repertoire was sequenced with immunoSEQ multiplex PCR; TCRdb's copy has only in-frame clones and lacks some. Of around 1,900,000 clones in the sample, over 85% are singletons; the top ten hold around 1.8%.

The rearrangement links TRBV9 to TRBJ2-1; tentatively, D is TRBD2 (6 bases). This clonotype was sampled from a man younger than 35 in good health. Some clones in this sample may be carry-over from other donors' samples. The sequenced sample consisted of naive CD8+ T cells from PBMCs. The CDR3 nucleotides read TGTGCCAGCAGCCCCCTCGGGAGCCTCTTCTACAATGAGCAGTTCTTC. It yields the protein CASSPLGSLFYNEQFF.